This T cell receptor (beta chain) was sequenced for a study of beta chain features in type 1 diabetes. Study-level points and caveats: High-TCR-expressing cells could be over-represented by cDNA sequencing. Patients with type 1 diabetes showed fewer VDJ junction insertions and more deletions.

TCRB transcripts that were expressed got sequenced, as all of the isolated RNA had been reverse transcribed. Around 3.9 million reads per sample were averaged for naive, central memory and regulatory samples. TCRdb keeps only in-frame clones here, not all; method: immunoSEQ multiplex PCR. This table has 200,000 to 250,000 clones, 27% appearing once. This CDR3 has 14 residues. The junction had 5 bases not matched to a gene; V was cut back by 0 bases and J by 9 bases. The germline V gene has CDR1 LGHNA and CDR2 YSLEER. Central memory, naive, regulatory and stem cell-like memory CD4+ cells were sorted by CD45RO/CCR7/CD25/CD127/CD95/CD27. In regard to this clone: Its target is unknown.

The specimen was central memory CD4+ T cells from blood. The receptor comes from a man in his thirties or forties in good health. The chain employs TRBV4-3 and TRBJ2-3, with 8 bases lining up with TRBD2. The CDR3 protein is CASSQERASGTQYF. For the CDR3, the DNA is TGCGCCAGCAGCCAAGAGCGGGCTAGCGGGACGCAGTATTTT.